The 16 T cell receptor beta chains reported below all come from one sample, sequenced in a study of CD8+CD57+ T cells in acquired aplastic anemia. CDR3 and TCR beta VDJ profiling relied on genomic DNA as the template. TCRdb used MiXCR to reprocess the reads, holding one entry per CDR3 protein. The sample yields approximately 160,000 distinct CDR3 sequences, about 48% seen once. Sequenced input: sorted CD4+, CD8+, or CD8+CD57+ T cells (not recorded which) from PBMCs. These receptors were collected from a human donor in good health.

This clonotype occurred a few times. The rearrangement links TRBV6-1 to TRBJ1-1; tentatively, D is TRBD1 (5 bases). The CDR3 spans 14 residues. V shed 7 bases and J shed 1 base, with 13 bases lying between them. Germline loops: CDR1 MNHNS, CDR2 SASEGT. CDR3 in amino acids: CASNDPGGNTEAFF. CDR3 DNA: TGTGCCAGCAACGATCCTGGGGGGAACACTGAAGCTTTCTTT.

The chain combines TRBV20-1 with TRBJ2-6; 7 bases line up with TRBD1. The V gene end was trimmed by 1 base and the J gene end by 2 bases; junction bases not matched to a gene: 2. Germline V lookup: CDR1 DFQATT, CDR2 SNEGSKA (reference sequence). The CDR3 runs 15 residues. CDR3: CSARATGAGANVLTF. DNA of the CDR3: TGCAGTGCTAGAGCCACAGGGGCTGGGGCCAACGTCCTGACTTTC.

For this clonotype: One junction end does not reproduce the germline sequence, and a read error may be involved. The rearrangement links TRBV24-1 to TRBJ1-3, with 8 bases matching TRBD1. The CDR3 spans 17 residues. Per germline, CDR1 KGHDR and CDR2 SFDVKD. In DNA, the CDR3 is TGTGCCACCAGTGATGGACAGGGTAATATGTCTGGAAACATCATATACTTT. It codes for CATSDGQGNMSGNIIYF.

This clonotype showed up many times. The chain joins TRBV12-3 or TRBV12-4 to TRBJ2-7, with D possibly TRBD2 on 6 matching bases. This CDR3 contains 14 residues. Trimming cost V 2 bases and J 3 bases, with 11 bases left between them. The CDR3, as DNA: TGTGCCAGCAGTTTAAACTCGGGGGTCTACGAGCAGTACTTC. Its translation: CASSLNSGVYEQYF.

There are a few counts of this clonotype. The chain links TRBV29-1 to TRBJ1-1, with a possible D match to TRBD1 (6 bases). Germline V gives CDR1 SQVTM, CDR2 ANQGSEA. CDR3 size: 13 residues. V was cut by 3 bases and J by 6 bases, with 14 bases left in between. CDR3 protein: CSVEIQGWAEAFF. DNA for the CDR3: TGCAGCGTTGAGATACAGGGTTGGGCTGAAGCTTTCTTT.

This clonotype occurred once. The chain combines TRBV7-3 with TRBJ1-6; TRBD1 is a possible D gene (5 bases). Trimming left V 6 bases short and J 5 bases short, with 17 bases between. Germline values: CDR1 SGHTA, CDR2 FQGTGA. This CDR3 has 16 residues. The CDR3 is CASRLQPGRNNSPLHF. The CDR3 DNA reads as TGTGCCAGCAGACTACAACCGGGGCGGAATAATTCACCCCTCCACTTT.

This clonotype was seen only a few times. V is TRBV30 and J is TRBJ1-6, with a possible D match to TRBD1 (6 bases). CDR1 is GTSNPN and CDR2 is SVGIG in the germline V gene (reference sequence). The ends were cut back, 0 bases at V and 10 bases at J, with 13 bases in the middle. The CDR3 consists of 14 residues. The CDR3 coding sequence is TGTGCCTGGAGTGTACTACAGGGAGGGTCACCCCTCCACTTT. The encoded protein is CAWSVLQGGSPLHF.

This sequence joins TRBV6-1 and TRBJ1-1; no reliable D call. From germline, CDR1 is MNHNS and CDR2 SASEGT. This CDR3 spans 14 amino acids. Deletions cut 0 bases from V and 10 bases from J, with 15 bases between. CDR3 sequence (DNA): TGTGCCAGCAGTGAAGCGCTTCAAGGGAAGGGAGCTTTCTTT. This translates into CASSEALQGKGAFF.

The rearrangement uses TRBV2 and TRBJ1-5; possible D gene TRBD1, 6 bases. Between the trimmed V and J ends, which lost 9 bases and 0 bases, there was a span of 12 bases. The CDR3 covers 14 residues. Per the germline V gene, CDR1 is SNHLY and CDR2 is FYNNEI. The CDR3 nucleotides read TGTGCCAGTCTGGACAGCTATAGCAATCAGCCCCAGCATTTT. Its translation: CASLDSYSNQPQHF.

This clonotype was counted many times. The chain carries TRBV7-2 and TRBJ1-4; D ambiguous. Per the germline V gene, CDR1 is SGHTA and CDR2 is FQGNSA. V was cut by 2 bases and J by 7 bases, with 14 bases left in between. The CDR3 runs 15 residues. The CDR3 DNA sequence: TGTGCCAGCAGCTTATTTGAGGGTTTGGGTGAAAAACTGTTTTTT. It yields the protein CASSLFEGLGEKLFF.

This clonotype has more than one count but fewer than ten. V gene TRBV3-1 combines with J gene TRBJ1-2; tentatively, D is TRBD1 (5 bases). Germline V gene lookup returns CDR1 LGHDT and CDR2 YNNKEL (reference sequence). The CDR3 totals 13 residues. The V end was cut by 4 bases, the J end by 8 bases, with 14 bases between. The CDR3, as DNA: TGTGCCAGCAGCCGGTCGGGGCTAGGGGGCTACACCTTC. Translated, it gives CASSRSGLGGYTF.

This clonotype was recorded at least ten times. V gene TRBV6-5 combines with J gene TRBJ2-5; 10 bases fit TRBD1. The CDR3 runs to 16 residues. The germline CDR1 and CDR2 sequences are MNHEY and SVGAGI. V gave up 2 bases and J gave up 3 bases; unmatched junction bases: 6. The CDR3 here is CASSYGTGDGKETQYF. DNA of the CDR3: TGTGCCAGCAGTTACGGGACAGGGGACGGAAAAGAGACCCAGTACTTC.

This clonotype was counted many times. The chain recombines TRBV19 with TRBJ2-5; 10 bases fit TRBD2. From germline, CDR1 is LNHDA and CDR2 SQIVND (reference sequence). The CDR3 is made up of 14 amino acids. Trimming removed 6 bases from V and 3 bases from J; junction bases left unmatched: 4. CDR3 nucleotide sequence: TGTGCCAGTAGAACTAGCGGGGCAGAAGAGACCCAGTACTTC. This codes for CASRTSGAEETQYF.

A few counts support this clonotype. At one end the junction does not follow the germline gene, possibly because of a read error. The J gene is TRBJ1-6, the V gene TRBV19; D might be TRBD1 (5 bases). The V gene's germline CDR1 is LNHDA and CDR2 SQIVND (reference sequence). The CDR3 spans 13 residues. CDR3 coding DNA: TGTGCCAGTAGTACCAGACAGAGTTCACCTCTCCACTTT. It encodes CASSTRQSSPLHF.

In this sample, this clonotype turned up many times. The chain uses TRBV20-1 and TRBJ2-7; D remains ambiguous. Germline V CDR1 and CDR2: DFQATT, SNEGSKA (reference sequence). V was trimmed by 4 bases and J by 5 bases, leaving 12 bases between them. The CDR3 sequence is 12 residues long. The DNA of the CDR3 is TGCAGTGCTAAGTCCAGGTACCACGAGCAGTACTTC. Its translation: CSAKSRYHEQYF.

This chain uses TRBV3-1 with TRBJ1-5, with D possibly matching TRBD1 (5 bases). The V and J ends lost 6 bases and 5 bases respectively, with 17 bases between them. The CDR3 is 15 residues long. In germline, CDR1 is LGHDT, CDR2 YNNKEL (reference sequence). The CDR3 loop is CASRSTQAGDQPQHF. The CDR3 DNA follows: TGTGCCAGCAGATCGACCCAGGCGGGGGATCAGCCCCAGCATTTT. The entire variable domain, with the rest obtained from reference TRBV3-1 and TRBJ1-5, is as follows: DTAVSQTPKYLVTQMGNDKSIKCEQNLGHDTMYWYKQDSKKFLKIMFSYNNKELIINETVPNRFSPKSPDKAHLNLHINSLELGDSAVYFCASRSTQAGDQPQHFGDGTRLSIL.